This T cell receptor beta chain was retrieved from a study of blood T cell repertoires in COVID-19. About the study: Acute and convalescent COVID-19 samples came from the United States, Italy and Spain. The cDNA or gDNA used as material had been derived from T cells, B-cell-depleted T cells, or PBMCs.

Per the original methods: Amplification with reference gene primers provided the estimates of nucleated cell counts. Data came from immunoSEQ multiplex PCR; TCRdb stores just in-frame clones and leaves some out. D and trimming come from the DNA, and the V and J calls and clone size come from that table. Of over 95,000 clones listed, approximately 84% were seen once; the top ten hold 15% to 20%. This CDR3 comprises 15 residues. V was pared by 2 bases and J by 0 bases, with 13 bases between. CDR1 and CDR2 from the germline V gene are GTSNPN and SVGIG (reference sequence). The clonotype was recovered from a woman aged 60-70 years with acute or convalescent COVID-19. The sequenced material came from peripheral blood. The chain recombines TRBV30 with TRBJ1-1; D gene ambiguous. CDR3 loop: CAWSYEHQLNTEAFF. The DNA of the CDR3 is TGTGCCTGGAGTTACGAACACCAACTGAACACTGAAGCTTTCTTT.